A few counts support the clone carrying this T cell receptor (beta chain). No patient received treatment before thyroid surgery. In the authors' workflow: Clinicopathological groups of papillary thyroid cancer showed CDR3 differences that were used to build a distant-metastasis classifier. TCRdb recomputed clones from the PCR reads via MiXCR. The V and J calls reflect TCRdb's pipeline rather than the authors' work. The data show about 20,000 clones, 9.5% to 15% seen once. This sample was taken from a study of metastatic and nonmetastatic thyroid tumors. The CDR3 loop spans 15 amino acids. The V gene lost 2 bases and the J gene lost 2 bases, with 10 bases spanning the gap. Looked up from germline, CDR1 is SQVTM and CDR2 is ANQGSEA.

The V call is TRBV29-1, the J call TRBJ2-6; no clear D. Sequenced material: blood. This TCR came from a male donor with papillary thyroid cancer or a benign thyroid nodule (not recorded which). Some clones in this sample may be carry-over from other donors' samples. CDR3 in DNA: TGCAGCGTTGAACGGGCGGATGCTGGGGCCAACGTCCTGACTTTC. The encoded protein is CSVERADAGANVLTF. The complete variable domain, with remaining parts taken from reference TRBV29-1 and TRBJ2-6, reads SAVISQKPSRDICQRGTSLTIQCQVDSQVTMMFWYRQQPGQSLTLIATANQGSEATYESGFVIDKFPISRPNLTFSTLTVSNMSPEDSSIYLCSVERADAGANVLTFGAGSRLTVL.